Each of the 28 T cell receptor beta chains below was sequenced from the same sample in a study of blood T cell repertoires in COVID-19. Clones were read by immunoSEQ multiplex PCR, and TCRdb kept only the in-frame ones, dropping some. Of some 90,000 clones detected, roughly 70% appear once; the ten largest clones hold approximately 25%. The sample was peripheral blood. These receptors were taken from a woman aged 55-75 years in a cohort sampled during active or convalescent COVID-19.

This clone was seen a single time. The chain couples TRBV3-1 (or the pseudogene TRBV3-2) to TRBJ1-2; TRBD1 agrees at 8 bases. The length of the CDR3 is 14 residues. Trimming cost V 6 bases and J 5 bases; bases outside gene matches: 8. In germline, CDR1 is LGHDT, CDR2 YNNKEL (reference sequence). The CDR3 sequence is CASRPGQASYGYTF. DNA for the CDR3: TGTGCCAGCAGACCGGGACAGGCCTCATATGGCTACACCTTC.

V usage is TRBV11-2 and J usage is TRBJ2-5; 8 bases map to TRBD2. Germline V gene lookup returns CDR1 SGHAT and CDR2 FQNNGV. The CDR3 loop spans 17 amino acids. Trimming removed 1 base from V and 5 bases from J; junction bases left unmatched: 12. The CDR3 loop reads CASSLVPAGAPRETQYF. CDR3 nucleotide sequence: TGTGCCAGCAGCTTAGTTCCAGCGGGGGCTCCCCGGGAGACCCAGTACTTC.

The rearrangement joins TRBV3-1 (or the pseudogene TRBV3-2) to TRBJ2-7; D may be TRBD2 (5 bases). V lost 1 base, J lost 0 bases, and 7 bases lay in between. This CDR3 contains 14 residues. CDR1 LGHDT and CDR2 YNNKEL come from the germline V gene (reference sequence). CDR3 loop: CASSQVGDSYEQYF. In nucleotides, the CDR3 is TGTGCCAGCAGCCAAGTGGGAGACTCCTACGAGCAGTACTTC.

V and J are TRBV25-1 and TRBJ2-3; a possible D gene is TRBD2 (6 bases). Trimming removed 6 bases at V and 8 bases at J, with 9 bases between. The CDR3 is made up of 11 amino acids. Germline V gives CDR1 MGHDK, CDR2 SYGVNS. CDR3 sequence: CASRLGGTQYF. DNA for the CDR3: TGTGCCAGCAGGTTGGGGGGTACGCAGTATTTT.

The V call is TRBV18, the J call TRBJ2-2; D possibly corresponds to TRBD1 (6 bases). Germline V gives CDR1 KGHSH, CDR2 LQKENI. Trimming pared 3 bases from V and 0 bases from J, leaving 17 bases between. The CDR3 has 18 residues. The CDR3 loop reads CASSPRSLGHANTGELFF. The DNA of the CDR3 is TGTGCCAGCTCACCCCGCTCATTGGGACACGCGAACACCGGGGAGCTGTTTTTT. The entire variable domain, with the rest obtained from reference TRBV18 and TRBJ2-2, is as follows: NAGVMQNPRHLVRRRGQEARLRCSPMKGHSHVYWYRQLPEEGLKFMVYLQKENIIDESGMPKERFSAEFPKEGPSILRIQQVVRGDSAAYFCASSPRSLGHANTGELFFGEGSRLTVL.

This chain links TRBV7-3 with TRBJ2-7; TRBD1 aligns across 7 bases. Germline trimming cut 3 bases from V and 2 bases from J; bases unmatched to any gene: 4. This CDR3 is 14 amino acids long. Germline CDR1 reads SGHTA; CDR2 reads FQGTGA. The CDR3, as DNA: TGTGCCAGCAGCTTGGGGACAGTGCCCTACGAGCAGTACTTC. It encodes CASSLGTVPYEQYF.

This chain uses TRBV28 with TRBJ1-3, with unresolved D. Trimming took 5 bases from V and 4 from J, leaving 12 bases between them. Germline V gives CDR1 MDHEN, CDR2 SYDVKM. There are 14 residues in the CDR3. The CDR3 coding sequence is TGTGCCAGCAGTACGGGGAAGAGGGGAAACACCATATATTTT. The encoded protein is CASSTGKRGNTIYF.

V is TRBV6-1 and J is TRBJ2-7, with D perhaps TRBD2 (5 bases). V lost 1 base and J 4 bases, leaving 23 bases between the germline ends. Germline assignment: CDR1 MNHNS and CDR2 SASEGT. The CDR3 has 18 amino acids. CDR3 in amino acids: CASSEGTGRMGETYEQYF. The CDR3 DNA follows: TGTGCCAGCAGTGAAGGAACGGGCCGTATGGGAGAAACTTACGAGCAGTACTTC.

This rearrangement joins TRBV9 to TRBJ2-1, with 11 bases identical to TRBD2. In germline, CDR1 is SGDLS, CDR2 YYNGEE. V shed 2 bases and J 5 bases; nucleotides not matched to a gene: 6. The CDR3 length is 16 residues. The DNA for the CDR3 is TGTGCCAGCAGCGTTAGCCCGGGACTAGCGGACAATGAGCAGTTCTTC. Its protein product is CASSVSPGLADNEQFF.

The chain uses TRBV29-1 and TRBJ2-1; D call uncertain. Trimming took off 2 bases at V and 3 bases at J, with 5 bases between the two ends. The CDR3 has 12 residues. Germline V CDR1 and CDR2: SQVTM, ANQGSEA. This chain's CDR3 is CSVEPSYNEQFF. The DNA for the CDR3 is TGCAGCGTTGAACCCAGCTACAATGAGCAGTTCTTC.

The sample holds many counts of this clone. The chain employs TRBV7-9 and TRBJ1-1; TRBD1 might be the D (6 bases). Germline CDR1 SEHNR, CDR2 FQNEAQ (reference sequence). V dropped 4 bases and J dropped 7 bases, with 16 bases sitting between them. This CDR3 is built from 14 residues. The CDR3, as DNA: TGTGCCAGCAGCTCTGGACAGTCGTGGAATGAAGCTTTCTTT. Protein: CASSSGQSWNEAFF.

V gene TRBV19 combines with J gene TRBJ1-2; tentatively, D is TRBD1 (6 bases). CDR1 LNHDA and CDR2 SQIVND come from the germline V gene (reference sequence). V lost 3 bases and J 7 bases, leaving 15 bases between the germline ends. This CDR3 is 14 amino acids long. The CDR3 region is CASSMAGGGSGYTF. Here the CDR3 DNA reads TGTGCCAGTAGTATGGCGGGAGGGGGAAGTGGCTACACCTTC. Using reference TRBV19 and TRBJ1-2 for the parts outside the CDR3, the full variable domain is DGGITQSPKYLFRKEGQNVTLSCEQNLNHDAMYWYRQDPGQGLRLIYYSQIVNDFQKGDIAEGYSVSREKKESFPLTVTSAQKNPTAFYLCASSMAGGGSGYTFGSGTRLTVV.

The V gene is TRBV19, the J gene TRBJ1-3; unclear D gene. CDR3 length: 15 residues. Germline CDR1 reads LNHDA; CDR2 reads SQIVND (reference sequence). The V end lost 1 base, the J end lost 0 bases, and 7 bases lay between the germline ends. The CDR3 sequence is CASSIGANSGNTIYF. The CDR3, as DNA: TGTGCCAGTAGTATAGGCGCCAACTCTGGAAACACCATATATTTT. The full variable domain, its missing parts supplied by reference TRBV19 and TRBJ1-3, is DGGITQSPKYLFRKEGQNVTLSCEQNLNHDAMYWYRQDPGQGLRLIYYSQIVNDFQKGDIAEGYSVSREKKESFPLTVTSAQKNPTAFYLCASSIGANSGNTIYFGEGSWLTVV.

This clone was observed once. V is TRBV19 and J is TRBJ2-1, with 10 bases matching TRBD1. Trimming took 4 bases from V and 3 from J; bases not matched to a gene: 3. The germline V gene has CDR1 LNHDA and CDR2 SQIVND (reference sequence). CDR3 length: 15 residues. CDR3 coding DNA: TGTGCCAGTAGTACCGACAGGGGGCTCTACAATGAGCAGTTCTTC. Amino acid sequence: CASSTDRGLYNEQFF. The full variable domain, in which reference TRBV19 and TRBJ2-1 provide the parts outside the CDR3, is DGGITQSPKYLFRKEGQNVTLSCEQNLNHDAMYWYRQDPGQGLRLIYYSQIVNDFQKGDIAEGYSVSREKKESFPLTVTSAQKNPTAFYLCASSTDRGLYNEQFFGPGTRLTVL.

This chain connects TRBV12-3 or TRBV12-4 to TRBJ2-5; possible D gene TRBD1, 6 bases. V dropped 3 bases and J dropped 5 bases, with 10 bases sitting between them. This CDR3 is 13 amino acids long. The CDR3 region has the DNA TGTGCCAGCAGTTTTGGCAGGGGCGAGACCCAGTACTTC. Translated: CASSFGRGETQYF.

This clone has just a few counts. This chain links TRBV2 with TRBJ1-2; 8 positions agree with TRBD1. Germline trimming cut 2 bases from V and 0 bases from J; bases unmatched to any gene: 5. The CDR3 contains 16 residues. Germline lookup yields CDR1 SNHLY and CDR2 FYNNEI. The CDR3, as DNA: TGTGCCAGCAGTGAAACCAGGGGGCTTTCTAACTATGGCTACACCTTC. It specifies CASSETRGLSNYGYTF.

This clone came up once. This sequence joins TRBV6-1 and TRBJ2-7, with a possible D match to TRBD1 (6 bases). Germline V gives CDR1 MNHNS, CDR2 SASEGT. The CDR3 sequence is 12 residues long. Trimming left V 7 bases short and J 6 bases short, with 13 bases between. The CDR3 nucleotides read TGTGCCAGCAATACGAGGGGGAGCGAGCAGTACTTC. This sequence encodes CASNTRGSEQYF.

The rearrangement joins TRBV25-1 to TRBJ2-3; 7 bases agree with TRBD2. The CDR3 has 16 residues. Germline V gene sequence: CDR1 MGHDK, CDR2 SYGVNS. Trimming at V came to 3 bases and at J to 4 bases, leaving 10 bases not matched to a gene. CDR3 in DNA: TGTGCCAGCAGTGATGTTAGCGGGCGAGTTGCAGATACGCAGTATTTT. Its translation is CASSDVSGRVADTQYF.

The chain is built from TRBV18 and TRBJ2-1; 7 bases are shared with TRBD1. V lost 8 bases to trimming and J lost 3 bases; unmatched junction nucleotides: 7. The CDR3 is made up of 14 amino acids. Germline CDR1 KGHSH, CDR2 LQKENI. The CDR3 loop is CASAPTGYYNEQFF. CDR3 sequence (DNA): TGTGCCAGCGCCCCGACAGGGTACTACAATGAGCAGTTCTTC.

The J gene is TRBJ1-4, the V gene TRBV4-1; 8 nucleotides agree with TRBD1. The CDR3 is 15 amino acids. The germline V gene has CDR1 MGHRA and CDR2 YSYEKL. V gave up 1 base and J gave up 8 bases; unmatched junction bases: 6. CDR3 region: CASSQVDRDLEKLFF. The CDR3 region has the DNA TGCGCCAGCAGCCAAGTGGACAGGGACTTGGAAAAACTGTTTTTT.

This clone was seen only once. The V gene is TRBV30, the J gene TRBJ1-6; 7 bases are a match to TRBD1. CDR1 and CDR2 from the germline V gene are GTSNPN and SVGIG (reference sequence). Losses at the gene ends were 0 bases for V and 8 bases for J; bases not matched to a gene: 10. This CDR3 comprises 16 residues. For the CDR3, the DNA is TGTGCCTGGAGTGTAAAGACAGGGCAAAGGGATTCACCCCTCCACTTT. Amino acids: CAWSVKTGQRDSPLHF.

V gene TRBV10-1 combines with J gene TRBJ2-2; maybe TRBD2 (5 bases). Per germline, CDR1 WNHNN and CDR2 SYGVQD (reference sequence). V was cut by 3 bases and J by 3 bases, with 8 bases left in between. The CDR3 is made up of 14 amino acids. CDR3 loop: CASSDGSYTGELFF. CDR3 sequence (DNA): TGCGCCAGCAGTGATGGGAGTTACACCGGGGAGCTGTTTTTT.

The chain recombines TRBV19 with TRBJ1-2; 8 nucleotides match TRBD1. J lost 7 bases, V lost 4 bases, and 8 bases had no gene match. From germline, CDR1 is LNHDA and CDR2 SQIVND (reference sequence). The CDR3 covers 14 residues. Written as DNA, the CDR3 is TGTGCCAGTAGTACGGCGGACAGGGCGGCTGGCTACACCTTC. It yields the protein CASSTADRAAGYTF.

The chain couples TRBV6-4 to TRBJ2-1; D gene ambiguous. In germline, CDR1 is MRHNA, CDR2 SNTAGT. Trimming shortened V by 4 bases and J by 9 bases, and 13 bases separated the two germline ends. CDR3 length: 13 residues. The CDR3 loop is CASSVEVWSEQFF. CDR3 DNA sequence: TGTGCCAGCAGTGTTGAGGTGTGGAGTGAGCAGTTCTTC.

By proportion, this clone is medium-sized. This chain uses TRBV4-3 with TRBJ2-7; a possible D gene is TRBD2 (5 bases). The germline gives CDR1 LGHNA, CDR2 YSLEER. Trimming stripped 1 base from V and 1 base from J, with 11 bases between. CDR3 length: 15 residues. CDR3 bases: TGCGCCAGCAGCCAAGTAGCCGACTATTCCTACGAGCAGTACTTC. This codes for CASSQVADYSYEQYF.

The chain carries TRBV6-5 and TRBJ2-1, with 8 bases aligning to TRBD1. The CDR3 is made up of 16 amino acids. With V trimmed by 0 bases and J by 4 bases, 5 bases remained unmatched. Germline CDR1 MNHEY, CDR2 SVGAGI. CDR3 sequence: CASSYSSGTGYNEQFF. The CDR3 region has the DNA TGTGCCAGCAGTTACTCTTCCGGGACAGGATACAATGAGCAGTTCTTC.

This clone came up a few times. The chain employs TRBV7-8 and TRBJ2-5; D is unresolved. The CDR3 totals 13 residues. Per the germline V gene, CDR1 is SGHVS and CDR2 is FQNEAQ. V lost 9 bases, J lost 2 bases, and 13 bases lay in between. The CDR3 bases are TGTGCCAGTCTTCTAATCGGGCAAGAGACCCAGTACTTC. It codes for CASLLIGQETQYF.

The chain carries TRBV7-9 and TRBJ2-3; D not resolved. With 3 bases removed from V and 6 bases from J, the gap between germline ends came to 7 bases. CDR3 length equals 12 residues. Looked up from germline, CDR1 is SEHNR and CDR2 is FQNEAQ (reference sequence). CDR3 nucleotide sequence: TGTGCCAGCAGCTTCCTTGAGGATACGCAGTATTTT. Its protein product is CASSFLEDTQYF.